The present entry profiles one TCR beta chain with its context. CDR1 is SGHAT, CDR2 FQNNGV, per germline. With 5 bases removed from V and 5 bases from J, the gap between germline ends came to 12 bases. This CDR3 spans 14 amino acids. This sample was included in a study of blood T cell repertoires in COVID-19. Study details: Italy, Spain and the United States were the sources of the convalescent and acute COVID-19 samples. Sources were T cells, B-cell-depleted T cells, or PBMCs; the material itself was cDNA or gDNA.

Authors' analysis steps: Reference gene primer amplification yielded estimated nucleated cell counts. Produced via immunoSEQ multiplex PCR; TCRdb's table is partial and in-frame only. That table furnishes V, J and clone size, whereas the DNA furnished D and trimming. The table lists around 110,000 clones, over 65% of them singletons. Sequencing was done on a sample of peripheral blood. The sequence was obtained from a man between 25 and 39 years old with acute or convalescent COVID-19. The rearrangement links TRBV11-2 to TRBJ1-4; D is unclear. CDR3 DNA sequence: TGTGCCAGCAGCCCTAGGACGGGGAATGAAAAACTGTTTTTT. Its protein product is CASSPRTGNEKLFF.